This entry describes one T cell receptor (beta chain). Trimming shortened V by 10 bases and J by 3 bases, and 22 bases separated the two germline ends. This CDR3 region has 16 residues. Per germline, CDR1 MDHEN and CDR2 SYDVKM. The data originate from a study of blood T cell repertoires in COVID-19. As processed by the authors: Nucleated cell counts were estimated from reference gene primer amplification. Sequencing was performed with immunoSEQ multiplex PCR; in TCRdb, only in-frame clones are kept and a portion is missing. From that table come the V and J calls and clone size; the DNA was used to work out D and trimming. The sample lists about 73,000 clones, around four fifths occurring once.

This rearrangement joins TRBV28 to TRBJ2-1; TRBD1 is a possible D gene (6 bases). The sample consisted of peripheral blood. The receptor comes from a woman in her sixties with acute or convalescent COVID-19. As DNA, the CDR3 is TGTGCCACCCAGGGGTACTCGAAAGCAGGCTACAATGAGCAGTTCTTC. The encoded protein is CATQGYSKAGYNEQFF.